The next 8 T cell receptor beta chains were all read from a single sample in a study of cytomegalovirus exposure and HLA in healthy donors. In the PCR, 60 Vbeta and 13 Jbeta primers were used. The protocol was immunoSEQ multiplex PCR, while the TCRdb copy is restricted to in-frame clones and leaves out a portion. The repertoire holds about 90,000 clones, over 60% seen once, with 20% to 25% in the top ten. The sequencing sample was made of PBMCs. These receptors all come from a woman between 45 and 65 years old in good health and CMV-seropositive.

Here the CDR3 DNA reads TGTGCCAGCAGTTTGGGACAGGGTTATGAAAAACTGTTTTTT. This codes for CASSLGQGYEKLFF. This chain joins TRBV27 and TRBJ1-4; TRBD1 matches 9 bases. The CDR3 has 14 residues. From germline, CDR1 is MNHEY and CDR2 SMNVEV (reference sequence). V trimming: 3 bases; J trimming: 6 bases; junction bases outside the gene matches: 2.

V gene TRBV29-1 combines with J gene TRBJ1-1, with TRBD1 as a possible D gene (5 bases). The ends were cut back, 6 bases at V and 4 bases at J, with 18 bases in the middle. The CDR3 runs to 14 residues. The germline V gene encodes CDR1 SQVTM and CDR2 ANQGSEA. In DNA, the CDR3 is TGCAGCGTCACTCAAGGTAGGGGCAGCACTGAAGCTTTCTTT. Translating it yields CSVTQGRGSTEAFF.

The genes are TRBV6-5 and TRBJ1-3, with 7 nucleotides matching TRBD1. Trimming at V came to 8 bases and at J to 4 bases, leaving 8 bases not matched to a gene. CDR1 MNHEY and CDR2 SVGAGI come from the germline V gene. This CDR3 is built from 14 residues. This CDR3 reads CASWNTGEGNTIYF. The CDR3 DNA is TGTGCCAGCTGGAACACAGGGGAAGGAAACACCATATATTTT.

This clone was recorded a few times. V is TRBV5-6 and J is TRBJ1-1, with TRBD1 as a possible D gene (5 bases). Trimming removed 1 base from V and 1 base from J, with 11 bases in between. The CDR3 extends over 15 amino acids. Germline V CDR1 and CDR2: SGHDT, YYEEEE. The CDR3 bases are TGTGCCAGCAGCTTGTTGGGCAGGGAGAACACTGAAGCTTTCTTT. This encodes CASSLLGRENTEAFF.

This clone appeared a few times. The chain recombines TRBV4-1 with TRBJ2-3; 13 nucleotides align to TRBD2. Unmatched junction bases numbered 7, after V lost 4 bases and J lost 3 bases. CDR1 is MGHRA and CDR2 is YSYEKL in the germline V gene. The CDR3 loop spans 17 amino acids. The CDR3 spells CASSLGGLAGRTDTQYF. DNA for the CDR3: TGCGCCAGCAGCCTCGGGGGACTAGCGGGGAGGACAGATACGCAGTATTTT.

This clone was observed a handful of times. The chain combines TRBV5-1 with TRBJ2-7; 9 nucleotides align to TRBD1. CDR1 is SGHRS and CDR2 is YFSETQ in the germline V gene. The CDR3 consists of 14 residues. J lost 3 bases, V lost 0 bases, and 1 base had no gene match. CDR3 residues: CASSLGDRVYEQYF. CDR3 nucleotides: TGCGCCAGCAGCTTGGGGGACAGGGTCTACGAGCAGTACTTC.

V gene TRBV7-2 combines with J gene TRBJ1-5; 9 positions agree with TRBD1. V was clipped by 2 bases and J by 7 bases; unmatched bases: 6. CDR3 size: 15 residues. In germline, CDR1 is SGHTA, CDR2 FQGNSA. This CDR3 reads CASSLMGQGDQPQHF. DNA of the CDR3: TGTGCCAGCAGCTTAATGGGACAGGGAGACCAGCCCCAGCATTTT.

This clone was observed a handful of times. This chain uses TRBV5-1 with TRBJ1-4; D remains ambiguous. Trimming left V 4 bases short and J 4 bases short, with 14 bases between. Germline V gives CDR1 SGHRS, CDR2 YFSETQ. The CDR3 consists of 15 residues. CDR3 sequence (DNA): TGCGCCAGCAGCGGCGGGATGATCGGTAATGAAAAACTGTTTTTT. Translation gives CASSGGMIGNEKLFF. Using reference TRBV5-1 and TRBJ1-4 for the parts outside the CDR3, the full variable domain is KAGVTQTPRYLIKTRGQQVTLSCSPISGHRSVSWYQQTPGQGLQFLFEYFSETQRNKGNFPGRFSGRQFSNSRSEMNVSTLELGDSALYLCASSGGMIGNEKLFFGSGTQLSVL.